These T cell receptor beta chains were read from a single sample in a study of CD8 T cells in Susac syndrome. In TCRdb, the immunoSEQ multiplex PCR reads were re-called with MiXCR into one record per CDR3 protein. The data show under 150,000 distinct CDR3 sequences, with about 94% seen just once and 0.084% held by the top ten. The material sequenced was CD4+ T cells from PBMCs. Receptors were obtained from a human donor with Susac syndrome. Each CDR3 is given with its conserved first and last residue. The D gene is left open where the match is weak. Expanded clones are given a class, and other clones once, few, many or no size at all.

clone size,D gene,J gene,V gene,CDR3 DNA,CDR3 protein
.,.,TRBJ2-1,TRBV9,TGTGCCAGCAGCGTAGTAACCGTGGGGCACAATGAGCAGTTCTTC,CASSVVTVGHNEQFF
.,.,TRBJ2-1,TRBV27,TGTGCCAGCAGTTACTTTCTTGGAGCCCCGTTCTTC,CASSYFLGAPFF
.,.,TRBJ2-1,TRBV7-2,TGTGCCAGCAGCTTCAGGGTTAGATACAATGAGCAGTTCTTC,CASSFRVRYNEQFF
.,.,TRBJ1-5,TRBV11-3,TGTGCCAGCAGCCTCCCCCAAAATCAGCCCCAGCATTTT,CASSLPQNQPQHF
.,.,TRBJ1-5,TRBV12-3/TRBV12-4,TGTGCCAGCAGTCGGGACGCTAATCAGCCCCAGCATTTT,CASSRDANQPQHF
.,TRBD1,TRBJ2-5,TRBV6-5,TGTGCCAGCAGTTACTCGCGTATGGCAGGGGGCGCAGAGACCCAGTACTTC,CASSYSRMAGGAETQYF
.,.,TRBJ1-2,TRBV28,TGTGCCAGCAGTTCTACGCCTTGGACAGCTAACTATGGCTACACCTTC,CASSSTPWTANYGYTF
.,TRBD2,TRBJ2-3,TRBV6-4,TGTGCCAGCAGTGACAGCGGGGGGGCCACAGATACGCAGTATTTT,CASSDSGGATDTQYF
.,TRBD2,TRBJ2-1,TRBV15,TGTGCCACCAGCAGAGACCAAAGCGGGGGGGTGAGTGAGCAGTTCTTC,CATSRDQSGGVSEQFF
.,TRBD1,TRBJ1-2,TRBV20-1,TGCAGTGCTAGGGCGACAGGGCGGTCCTTC,CSARATGRSF
few,TRBD1,TRBJ1-1,TRBV7-9,TGTGCCAGCAGCCAAGGGGACAGAGTGAACACTGAAGCTTTCTTT,CASSQGDRVNTEAFF
.,.,TRBJ2-1,TRBV6-2/TRBV6-3,TGTGCCAGCAGTTACGGGCTCTCCTACAATGAGCAGTTCTTC,CASSYGLSYNEQFF
once,.,TRBJ2-3,TRBV20-1,TGCAGTGCCAGGGCCGGGACTCCCCCGATGGGTGCGCAGTATTTT,CSARAGTPPMGAQYF
.,.,TRBJ2-7,TRBV29-1,TGCAGCGTTTCCCCGGTTGGCAGCTCCTACGAGCAGTACTTC,CSVSPVGSSYEQYF
.,TRBD1,TRBJ1-4,TRBV5-1,TGCGCCAGCAGCACCCGGACAGGGTTCGATGAAAAACTGTTTTTT,CASSTRTGFDEKLFF
.,.,TRBJ2-7,TRBV14,TGTGCCAGCAGCCTTGGGTCCTTCTACGAGCAGTACTTC,CASSLGSFYEQYF
.,.,TRBJ2-1,TRBV28,TGTGCCAGCAGTTCCCTCCTATCGGGAGTCACCCACAATGAGCAGTTCTTC,CASSSLLSGVTHNEQFF
once,.,TRBJ1-5,TRBV3-1,TGTGCCAGCAGCCAATCACTTACTAGCAATCAGCCCCAGCATTTT,CASSQSLTSNQPQHF
.,.,TRBJ1-1,TRBV12-3/TRBV12-4,TGTGCCAGCAGCCAAGACGTTACTGAAGCTTTCTTT,CASSQDVTEAFF
.,.,TRBJ2-7,TRBV7-2,TGTGCCAGCAGCTTAGTAGCGTCCCCCTCCCAGGGGCAGTACTTC,CASSLVASPSQGQYF
.,TRBD1,TRBJ1-5,TRBV5-6,TGTGCCAGCAGCTATGGGACAGCCAAAGGTCAGCCCCAGCATTTT,CASSYGTAKGQPQHF